Below are 4 T cell receptor beta chains sequenced from a single sample in a study of T cells in Graves' hyperthyroidism and ophthalmopathy. Regions amplified from RNA transcripts were the TCR beta CDR3 regions. HTBI primers were the set used in a first-round RT-PCR of the TCR CDR3. TCRdb used MiXCR to reprocess the multiplex PCR reads, holding one entry per CDR3 protein. The sample gives 350,000 to 400,000 distinct CDR3 sequences, approximately 15% of which show up once; about 33% is in the top ten. The source material was blood. The receptors stem from a woman in her 30s with Graves' hyperthyroidism.

The rearrangement uses TRBV4-1 and TRBJ1-5; D unclear. The CDR3 length is 15 residues. Trimming left V 1 base short and J 3 bases short, with 10 bases between. The germline gives CDR1 MGHRA, CDR2 YSYEKL. The CDR3 protein is CASSQGIVLNQPQHF. CDR3 nucleotides: TGCGCCAGCAGCCAAGGTATAGTCCTCAATCAGCCCCAGCATTTT.

This clonotype was detected ten times or more. The chain links TRBV28 to TRBJ2-7, with D possibly being TRBD1 (6 bases). Between the trimmed V and J ends, which lost 7 bases and 2 bases, there was a span of 9 bases. This CDR3 is 12 amino acids long. Germline V gene data show CDR1 as MDHEN and CDR2 as SYDVKM. The CDR3 bases are TGTGCCAGCAACAGGGTCCCCTACGAGCAGTACTTC. It codes for CASNRVPYEQYF.

The chain couples TRBV11-3 to TRBJ2-3; D possibly corresponds to TRBD2 (6 bases). V was clipped by 4 bases and J by 6 bases, with 11 bases between them. The V gene's germline CDR1 is SGHNT and CDR2 YENEEA. The CDR3 extends over 13 amino acids. The CDR3 coding sequence is TGTGCCAGCAGCTCCCGGGACTCCGATACGCAGTATTTT. It encodes CASSSRDSDTQYF. Based on the CDR3 plus reference TRBV11-3 and TRBJ2-3, the full variable domain is EAGVVQSPRYKIIEKKQPVAFWCNPISGHNTLYWYLQNLGQGPELLIRYENEEAVDDSQLPKDRFSAERLKGVDSTLKIQPAELGDSAVYLCASSSRDSDTQYFGPGTRLTVL.

The CDR3 sequence: CARGQGFLLGGTYEQYF. Here the CDR3 DNA reads TGCGCCAGGGGACAGGGTTTTCTCTTAGGGGGAACCTACGAGCAGTACTTC. The chain is built from TRBV5-1 and TRBJ2-7, with 9 bases identical to TRBD1. J gave up 2 bases and V 8 bases, and 17 bases lay outside the gene matches. This CDR3 has 17 residues. In germline, CDR1 is SGHRS, CDR2 YFSETQ.